This paragraph covers one T cell receptor (beta chain) sequence. Its antigen is unidentified. This sample is part of a study of T cell responses to AZD1222 COVID-19 vaccine. Whole-study findings and limits: Females made up more of the donors, who were largely white British, and clonal diversity may have come out too low. Among vaccine-associated CD4 TCRs, coverage spanned spike, with dominance at 160-218 and 743-854.

The method was immunoSEQ multiplex PCR; TCRdb's version includes in-frame clones alone and lacks a portion of them. Of about 56,000 clones detected, 70% to 90% appear once; the ten largest clones hold approximately 15%. The V gene lost 3 bases and the J gene lost 6 bases, with 6 bases spanning the gap. This CDR3 region has 12 residues. The clonotype originates from an adult in good health. The chain combines TRBV12-3 or TRBV12-4 with TRBJ1-5; D is undetermined. This specimen consisted of peripheral blood, obtained on day 0 of AZD1222 vaccination. CDR3 DNA: TGTGCCAGCAGTTTTGAAGGTCAGCCCCAGCATTTT. It translates to CASSFEGQPQHF.